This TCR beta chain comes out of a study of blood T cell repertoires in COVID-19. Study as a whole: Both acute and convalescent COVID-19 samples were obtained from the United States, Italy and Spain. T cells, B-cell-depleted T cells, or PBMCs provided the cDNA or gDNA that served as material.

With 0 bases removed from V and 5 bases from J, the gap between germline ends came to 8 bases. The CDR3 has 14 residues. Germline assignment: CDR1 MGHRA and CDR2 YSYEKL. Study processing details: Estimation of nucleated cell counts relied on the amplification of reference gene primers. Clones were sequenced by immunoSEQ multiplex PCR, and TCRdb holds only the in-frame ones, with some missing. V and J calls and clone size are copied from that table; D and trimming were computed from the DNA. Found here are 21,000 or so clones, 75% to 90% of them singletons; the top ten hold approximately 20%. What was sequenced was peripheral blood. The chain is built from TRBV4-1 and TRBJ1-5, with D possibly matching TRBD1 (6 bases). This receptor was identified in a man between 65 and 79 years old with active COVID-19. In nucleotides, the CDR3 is TGCGCCAGCAGCCAAGATTGGACAGATCAGCCCCAGCATTTT. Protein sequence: CASSQDWTDQPQHF.